This T cell receptor (beta chain) stems from a study of Ad26.COV2.S vaccination and SARS-CoV-2 variants. Points from the study as a whole: CD8+ and CD4+ T cells specific for spike reportedly responded with substantial breadth after vaccination.

The CDR3 sequence is 15 residues long. V lost 5 bases and J 5 bases, leaving 18 bases between the germline ends. CDR1 is MDHEN, CDR2 SYDVKM, per germline. As concerns this clone: Antigen specificity is unknown.

Profiling relied on immunoSEQ multiplex PCR, and the TCRdb table lists in-frame clones only, not all of them. The sample holds 350,000 to 450,000 clones, around 92% seen once. The treatment is: roughly 18 received Ad26.COV2.S at low or high dose, single or two shots; several received placebo; per-sample allocation not given. Sampling occurred on day 63 after the first vaccine or placebo injection. The specimen was peripheral blood, collected in a trial of Ad26.COV2.S vaccine versus placebo. The V call is TRBV28, the J call TRBJ2-5; D is possibly TRBD1 or TRBD2 (6 bases each). This receptor was taken from a person aged 18 to 65 who received the Ad26.COV2.S COVID-19 vaccine or a placebo. CDR3 bases: TGTGCCAGCAGTGGGGGGCGGACCCGGAGGGAGACCCAGTACTTC. Encoded protein: CASSGGRTRRETQYF.